The present TCR beta chain was sequenced within a study of human CD8 memory T cell subsets (TCRdb year 2020). Concerning the study at large: The clonal relationships among stem-like (TSTEM), progenitor exhausted-like (TPEX) and effector memory CD8+ T cell subsets were assessed by comparing the TCRbeta repertoires of these subsets. TCRbeta repertoires were obtained from a handful of donors, each contributing TSTEM, TPEX and effector memory subsets. The investigation overall reported the following: Based on Chao1 estimates, TSTEM subsets appeared to have greater repertoire diversity than TPEX subsets, which could potentially reflect a broader range of specificities. Both stem-like subsets shared clonotypes with effector memory cells, but TSTEM and TPEX repertoires overlapped minimally, suggesting distinct antigen spectra. Normalized Shannon-Wiener diversity was similarly high in TSTEM and TPEX subsets, while effector memory subsets were less diverse by comparison. Only TCRbeta chains were sequenced, and the repertoire comparisons were based on about six donors and tested using paired t-tests with Bonferroni correction.

A word on this clonotype: Its antigen is currently not known.

As encoded in the germline V gene (reference sequence), CDR1 is DFQATT while CDR2 is SNEGSKA. Taken from cysteine to phenylalanine, the CDR3 has 14 residues. The nucleotide record is missing. A Human TCR Profiling Kit was used to prepare UMI-labeled 5' RACE TCRbeta libraries. The same number of PCR cycles was used to prepare all TCRbeta libraries in parallel. The original pipeline was this. The number of functional CDR3beta clonotypes in each TCRbeta library ranged from roughly 2,900 to 20,000. MIGEC 1.2.9 handled UMI extraction and consensus assembly, with a minimum of three reads required per UMI. In-frame CDR3beta repertoires were extracted with MiXCR 3.0.3. Each sample was downsampled to 42,000 randomly selected UMIs before diversity metrics were computed in VDJtools 1.2.1. Repertoire overlap metrics D, R and F2 were calculated in VDJtools for the top 3,000 clones of each sample pair. After TCRdb reprocessed the reads, each CDR3 protein sequence was kept as one row, without DNA. TCRdb, rather than the study authors, made the V and J calls. This sample's clone table shows roughly 10,000 distinct CDR3 sequences. Clones ranked in the top ten supply 20% of the sample.

Density gradient separation was used to isolate peripheral blood mononuclear cells from buffy coats of healthy donors. In the study, total CD8+ T cells were enriched by negative magnetic separation with EasySep or MojoSort CD8+ T cell isolation kits. For each subset, total RNA was extracted using an RNeasy Mini Kit from duplicate vials of approximately 160,000 sorted CD8+ T cells. PBMCs were used either fresh or after being cryopreserved in fetal bovine serum containing 10% DMSO. Fluorescence-activated cell sorting on a FACSAria III was used to sort CD8+ T cell subsets to purity. This sequence originates from a human donor in good health. The chain links TRBV20-1 with TRBJ2-1. Sequenced input: CD8+ T cells from PBMCs. The CDR3 protein sequence reads: CSARDLIRGNEQFF.